Below are 25 T cell receptor beta chains sequenced from a single sample in a study of blood T cells in healthy people across ages. A second PCR of 7 to 11 cycles used a sample-barcoded 5' primer and a J-beta primer mix. One entry per CDR3 protein results from TCRdb running MiXCR on the 5' RACE reads. Of about 650,000 distinct CDR3 sequences in the sample, roughly 30% were seen once. The material sequenced was blood. These receptors originate from a woman aged 80 or over in good health.

This clonotype was seen many times. The chain has TRBV10-3 and TRBJ1-2; no definite D call. Germline CDR1 reads ENHRY; CDR2 reads SYGVKD. V was trimmed by 2 bases and J by 8 bases, leaving 15 bases between them. This CDR3 region has 14 residues. In nucleotides, the CDR3 is TGTGCCATCAGTGAGGCCTCGGGGTCAGGAGGCTACACCTTC. It is translated as CAISEASGSGGYTF.

This clonotype was detected many times. CDR3 DNA: TGTGCCAGCAGCTTAGACCCAGGCGTTGAAGCTTTCTTT. It yields the protein CASSLDPGVEAFF. The V call is TRBV7-9, the J call TRBJ1-1; D call uncertain. Germline V lookup: CDR1 SEHNR, CDR2 FQNEAQ (reference sequence). With 1 base removed from V and 7 bases from J, the gap between germline ends came to 10 bases. The CDR3 runs to 13 residues.

This clonotype was seen only a few times. This sequence may be a read error, since a much larger clone differs from it by one base. The chain combines TRBV9 with TRBJ2-7; the D gene is possibly TRBD2 (5 bases). Trimming took 4 bases from V and 7 from J, leaving 18 bases between them. CDR3 length: 14 residues. From germline, CDR1 is SGDLS and CDR2 YYNGEE. CDR3 nucleotides: TGTGCCAGCAGCCCCCCCCGGGGTGACGGGGAGCAGTACTTC. Translating gives CASSPPRGDGEQYF.

In its sample, this clonotype was seen a few times. The genes are TRBV6-5 and TRBJ1-6; 11 nucleotides agree with TRBD1. The CDR3 extends over 21 amino acids. Germline lookup yields CDR1 MNHEY and CDR2 SVGAGI. V lost 0 bases, J lost 7 bases, and 17 bases stayed unmatched. Here the CDR3 DNA reads TGTGCCAGCAGTTACTCTCGGGGACAGGGGGTAGCCACCTCCTGGAATTCACCCCTCCACTTT. Amino acid sequence: CASSYSRGQGVATSWNSPLHF.

This clonotype was recorded a few times. A much larger clone sits a single nucleotide away, making a read error possible. The J gene is TRBJ2-1, the V gene TRBV6-2 or TRBV6-3; 7 bases line up with TRBD1. The closer fit of TRBJ2-7 to the DNA end suggests the J call may be wrong. Germline CDR1 reads MNHEY; CDR2 reads SVGEGT. This CDR3 is 17 amino acids long. The CDR3 DNA is TGTGCCAGCAGTACATTAGACAGGGCCTACTCCTACAATGAGCAGTACTTC. Its translation: CASSTLDRAYSYNEQYF.

V usage is TRBV20-1 and J usage is TRBJ2-1; 10 bases agree with TRBD2. V lost 6 bases to trimming and J lost 3 bases; unmatched junction nucleotides: 17. Germline V lookup: CDR1 DFQATT, CDR2 SNEGSKA (reference sequence). The CDR3 length is 18 residues. The CDR3 region has the DNA TGCAGTGCCCTTAACCCCGGGAGGACTAGCGGCTACTACAATGAGCAGTTCTTC. Encoded protein: CSALNPGRTSGYYNEQFF.

The chain links TRBV29-1 to TRBJ2-7, with 8 nucleotides matching TRBD2. The CDR3 totals 14 residues. The germline gives CDR1 SQVTM, CDR2 ANQGSEA. The V and J ends lost 1 base and 3 bases, in that order; junction bases with no gene match: 5. The CDR3 nucleotides read TGCAGCGTTGAAGTAGGGACTAGTGGCTACGAGCAGTACTTC. Encoded protein: CSVEVGTSGYEQYF.

In this sample, this clonotype turned up many times. This sequence joins TRBV5-1 and TRBJ2-7; D may be TRBD1 or TRBD2 (5 bases each). Germline CDR1 reads SGHRS; CDR2 reads YFSETQ. The CDR3 runs to 12 residues. V lost 10 bases to trimming and J lost 3 bases, with 14 bases between them. The chain's CDR3 is CAGGSGLYEQYF. The CDR3 nucleotides read TGCGCCGGCGGGTCAGGGCTCTACGAGCAGTACTTC.

This clonotype was detected only a few times. This chain joins TRBV6-2 or TRBV6-3 and TRBJ1-2; the D is unclear. Trimming took off 6 bases at V and 6 bases at J, with 17 bases between the two ends. This CDR3 spans 14 amino acids. The germline V gene encodes CDR1 MNHEY and CDR2 SVGEGT. CDR3 bases: TGTGCCAGCAGACAGATAAGGGCTGCGGATGGCTACACCTTC. Translation: CASRQIRAADGYTF.

This chain connects TRBV20-1 to TRBJ1-5; 8 positions match TRBD1. Germline values: CDR1 DFQATT, CDR2 SNEGSKA (reference sequence). V trimming: 3 bases; J trimming: 0 bases; junction bases outside the gene matches: 16. This CDR3 is 19 amino acids long. The CDR3: CSASKQLGRGRYSNQPQHF. CDR3 nucleotide sequence: TGCAGTGCTAGCAAGCAGCTAGGCAGGGGGCGATATAGCAATCAGCCCCAGCATTTT.

The rearrangement links TRBV15 to TRBJ2-1, with 11 bases that match TRBD2. The junction had 4 bases not matched to a gene; V was cut back by 4 bases and J by 5 bases. This CDR3 has 15 amino acids. Germline loops: CDR1 LNHNV, CDR2 YYDKDF (reference sequence). This CDR3 is CATSNVSGRDNEQFF. DNA for the CDR3: TGTGCCACCAGCAACGTTAGCGGGAGGGACAATGAGCAGTTCTTC.

This clonotype has at least ten counts. This sequence joins TRBV7-8 and TRBJ2-7, with TRBD1 matching 8 bases. The V gene end was trimmed by 2 bases and the J gene end by 1 base; junction bases not matched to a gene: 4. Per the germline V gene, CDR1 is SGHVS and CDR2 is FQNEAQ. The CDR3 runs 15 residues. CDR3 amino acids: CASSLNTGGSYEQYF. The CDR3 DNA is TGTGCCAGCAGCTTAAATACAGGGGGTTCCTACGAGCAGTACTTC.

This clonotype was picked up many times. V usage is TRBV20-1 and J usage is TRBJ1-6, with D unclear. Trimming removed 5 bases at V and 2 bases at J, with 19 bases between. CDR3 length: 17 residues. In germline, CDR1 is DFQATT, CDR2 SNEGSKA (reference sequence). CDR3 bases: TGCAGTGCTGGGCGGGTCGGGGATTTCGCCTATAATTCACCCCTCCACTTT. It codes for CSAGRVGDFAYNSPLHF.

The sample holds many counts of this clonotype. V is TRBV4-2 and J is TRBJ2-3; no reliable D call. This CDR3 is 12 amino acids long. Trimming took off 2 bases at V and 2 bases at J, with 2 bases between the two ends. Looked up from germline, CDR1 is LGHNA and CDR2 is YNFKEQ. The CDR3 coding sequence is TGTGCCAGCAGCCAACTCACAGATACGCAGTATTTT. Its protein product is CASSQLTDTQYF.

The gene calls are TRBV20-1 and TRBJ1-1, with D perhaps matching TRBD1 (5 bases). V was cut by 2 bases and J by 4 bases, with 14 bases left in between. This CDR3 spans 14 amino acids. The V gene's germline CDR1 is DFQATT and CDR2 SNEGSKA (reference sequence). The CDR3 spells CSARSGLLSTEAFF. The CDR3 DNA reads as TGCAGTGCTAGATCGGGGCTGCTGAGCACTGAAGCTTTCTTT.

This sequence joins TRBV12-3 or TRBV12-4 and TRBJ2-2; tentatively, D is TRBD2 (5 bases). The CDR3 has 17 residues. V was cut by 2 bases and J by 1 base, with 14 bases left in between. The CDR3 DNA sequence: TGTGCCAGCAGTTTATTAGCGACCCGGAGGAACACCGGGGAGCTGTTTTTT. This translates into CASSLLATRRNTGELFF.

This clonotype has just a few counts. The chain has TRBV5-5 and TRBJ2-7; 9 positions match TRBD2. Germline-derived CDR1 and CDR2 are SGHKS and YYEKEE (reference sequence). This CDR3 contains 15 residues. V shed 4 bases and J 7 bases; nucleotides not matched to a gene: 12. CDR3 amino acids: CASSRIAGVYNEQYF. Here the CDR3 DNA reads TGTGCCAGCAGCCGCATAGCGGGGGTTTACAATGAGCAGTACTTC.

The J gene is TRBJ2-6, the V gene TRBV7-2; D remains unclear. Germline CDR1 SGHTA, CDR2 FQGNSA. The length of the CDR3 is 15 residues. Deletions cut 1 base from V and 4 bases from J, with 8 bases between. The CDR3 nucleotides read TGTGCCAGCAGCTTAGATCGCGAGGGGGCCAACGTCCTGACTTTC. This gives the protein CASSLDREGANVLTF. Filled out from reference TRBV7-2 and TRBJ2-6, the complete variable domain reads GAGVSQSPSNKVTEKGKDVELRCDPISGHTALYWYRQSLGQGLEFLIYFQGNSAPDKSGLPSDRFSAERTGGSVSTLTIQRTQQEDSAVYLCASSLDREGANVLTFGAGSRLTVL.

This clonotype came up a few times. The chain is built from TRBV4-3 and TRBJ1-2, with unresolved D. Trimming left V 4 bases short and J 2 bases short, with 14 bases between. CDR3 length: 15 amino acids. CDR1 and CDR2 (germline): LGHNA, YSLEER. CDR3 residues: CASSRGYSPNYGYTF. CDR3 DNA: TGCGCCAGCAGCCGAGGGTACAGCCCGAACTATGGCTACACCTTC.

Note on this clonotype: A clone one base away is much larger, so this may be a read error. CDR3 bases: TGTGCCTGGAGTGTAAGTCGAGGCCAAGAGACCCCGTACTTC. Translation gives CAWSVSRGQETPYF. The rearrangement uses TRBV30 and TRBJ2-5; D call uncertain. This CDR3 is 14 amino acids long. Germline V CDR1 and CDR2: GTSNPN, SVGIG (reference sequence).

This clonotype came up many times. This chain joins TRBV7-2 and TRBJ1-2, with a tentative D call TRBD1 (6 bases). Germline loops: CDR1 SGHTA, CDR2 FQGNSA. The length of the CDR3 is 14 residues. V was shortened by 4 bases and J by 4 bases, with 13 bases between the two germline ends. The CDR3 is CASSSPGHIYGYTF. The CDR3 DNA follows: TGTGCCAGCAGCTCGCCGGGACACATCTATGGCTACACCTTC.

This clonotype was observed many times. The V call is TRBV6-5, the J call TRBJ2-7, with TRBD1 identical over 7 bases. The J segment lost 4 bases and the V segment lost 6 bases, leaving 6 bases of the junction unmatched. Germline CDR1 reads MNHEY; CDR2 reads SVGAGI. The length of the CDR3 is 13 residues. CDR3 in amino acids: CASSQGERYEQYF. DNA for the CDR3: TGTGCCAGCAGCCAGGGGGAGAGGTACGAGCAGTACTTC.

This clonotype showed up just a few times. This could be a read error, since a much larger clone is one nucleotide away. The V call is TRBV29-1, the J call TRBJ2-5; unclear D gene. The CDR3 runs 11 residues. Trimming removed 4 bases from V and 11 bases from J, with 14 bases in between. Germline CDR1 reads SQVTM; CDR2 reads ANQGSEA. In DNA, the CDR3 is TGCAGCGTTGGGAGCCGCAATGAGCAGTACTTC. This sequence encodes CSVGSRNEQYF.

This sequence joins TRBV4-2 and TRBJ1-3; TRBD1 might be the D (5 bases). CDR1 is LGHNA, CDR2 YNFKEQ, per germline. CDR3 length equals 16 residues. V was cut by 0 bases and J by 7 bases, with 16 bases left in between. The CDR3 here is CASSQDVQGAGNTIYF. CDR3 DNA sequence: TGTGCCAGCAGCCAAGATGTTCAAGGGGCAGGGAACACCATATATTTT.

This clonotype has more than one count but fewer than ten. The gene calls are TRBV7-2 and TRBJ1-6; D perhaps matches TRBD1 (5 bases). Germline values: CDR1 SGHTA, CDR2 FQGNSA. Trimming took 1 base from V and 10 from J, leaving 11 bases between them. This CDR3 spans 14 amino acids. This CDR3 is CASSLVGGGSPLHF. In nucleotides, the CDR3 is TGTGCCAGCAGCTTAGTCGGGGGAGGGTCACCCCTCCACTTT. The variable domain in full, with the rest retrieved from reference TRBV7-2 and TRBJ1-6, is GAGVSQSPSNKVTEKGKDVELRCDPISGHTALYWYRQSLGQGLEFLIYFQGNSAPDKSGLPSDRFSAERTGGSVSTLTIQRTQQEDSAVYLCASSLVGGGSPLHFGNGTRLTVT.